This passage covers 7 T cell receptor beta chains from one sample sequenced in a study of T cells after yellow fever vaccination. MiXCR was run by TCRdb on the 5' RACE reads, yielding one entry per CDR3 protein. Here the sample spans a few hundred thousand distinct CDR3 sequences, almost 4% being singletons. The sample consisted of PBMCs, taken 5 days after the yellow fever booster vaccination. The receptors were gathered from a man younger than 35 who received the YFV17D yellow fever vaccine.

This clonotype has at least ten counts. V gene TRBV11-2 combines with J gene TRBJ2-1; 10 bases line up with TRBD1. This CDR3 has 13 amino acids. V shed 4 bases, J shed 8 bases, and the junction held 2 bases outside the gene matches. The V gene's germline CDR1 is SGHAT and CDR2 FQNNGV. The CDR3, as DNA: TGTGCCAGCAGCTCGACAGGGGGCGATGAGCAGTTCTTC. As protein: CASSSTGGDEQFF.

This clonotype was counted at least ten times. V usage is TRBV5-6 and J usage is TRBJ2-3; weak D call: TRBD1 (5 bases). The CDR3 length is 17 residues. The germline gives CDR1 SGHDT, CDR2 YYEEEE. Trimming removed 5 bases at V and 2 bases at J, with 21 bases between. The CDR3 region has the DNA TGTGCCAGCAGACAAGGGGATTCTCCCCCTTTCACAGATACGCAGTATTTT. It is translated as CASRQGDSPPFTDTQYF.

This clonotype showed up just a few times. This sequence joins TRBV25-1 and TRBJ2-6; 9 nucleotides agree with TRBD1. Germline V gene data show CDR1 as MGHDK and CDR2 as SYGVNS. With 3 bases clipped from V and 0 bases from J, the junction kept 3 bases outside the gene matches. This CDR3 region has 17 residues. The CDR3: CASSEGTGNSGANVLTF. In DNA form, the CDR3 reads TGTGCCAGCAGTGAGGGGACAGGGAACTCTGGGGCCAACGTCCTGACTTTC.

This clonotype was detected only a few times. The gene calls are TRBV19 and TRBJ2-5; D might be TRBD1 or TRBD2, each matching 5 bases. Germline CDR1 reads LNHDA; CDR2 reads SQIVND (reference sequence). The V gene lost 2 bases and the J gene lost 6 bases, with 16 bases spanning the gap. The CDR3 consists of 15 residues. The CDR3 DNA reads as TGTGCCAGTAGTATATGGGGGTCGGAGTCGAAGACCCAGTACTTC. Protein product: CASSIWGSESKTQYF.

This clonotype was recorded at least ten times. V gene TRBV6-5 combines with J gene TRBJ2-7, with unresolved D. The CDR3 has 17 residues. V was pared by 4 bases and J by 4 bases, with 23 bases between. From germline, CDR1 is MNHEY and CDR2 SVGAGI. DNA for the CDR3: TGTGCCAGCAGTTTTGTTAAGGCCGGTAAGAATTCTTACGAGCAGTACGTC. Encoded protein: CASSFVKAGKNSYEQYV.

The chain recombines TRBV3-1 with TRBJ1-6; the D is unclear. The CDR3 is made up of 14 amino acids. Germline CDR1 reads LGHDT; CDR2 reads YNNKEL (reference sequence). Trimming shortened V by 4 bases and J by 2 bases, and 6 bases separated the two germline ends. The CDR3 loop is CASSRTAYNSPLHF. In DNA form, the CDR3 reads TGTGCCAGCAGCCGGACGGCCTATAATTCACCCCTCCACTTT.

With respect to this clonotype: At one end the junction does not follow the germline gene, possibly because of a read error. The rearrangement links TRBV6-6 to TRBJ2-3; 9 nucleotides match TRBD1. CDR1 and CDR2 from the germline V gene are MNHNY and SVGAGI (reference sequence). The CDR3 is made up of 16 amino acids. This chain's CDR3 is CASSTVDRGSTDKQYF. CDR3 bases: TGTGCCAGCAGTACTGTGGACAGGGGTAGCACAGATAAGCAGTATTTT.